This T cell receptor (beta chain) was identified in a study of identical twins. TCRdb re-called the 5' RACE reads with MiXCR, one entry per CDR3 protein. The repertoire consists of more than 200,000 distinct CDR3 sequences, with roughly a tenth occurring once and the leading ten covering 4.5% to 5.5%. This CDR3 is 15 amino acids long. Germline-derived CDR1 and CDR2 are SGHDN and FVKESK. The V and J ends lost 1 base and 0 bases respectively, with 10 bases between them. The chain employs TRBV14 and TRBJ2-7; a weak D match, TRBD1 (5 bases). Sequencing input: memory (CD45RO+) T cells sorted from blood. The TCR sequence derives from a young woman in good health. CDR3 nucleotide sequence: TGTGCCAGCAGCCAAGTAACAGGCAACTCCTACGAGCAGTACTTC. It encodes CASSQVTGNSYEQYF.